This T cell receptor beta chain was recovered during a study of blood T cells in healthy people across ages. General observations from the study: Using unsorted PBMCs precluded a conclusive naive versus antigen-experienced comparison. Strong correlation was found linking TCR beta diversity to naive T cell percentage.

Primed by a sample-barcoded 5' primer and a J-beta primer mix, a second PCR proceeded for roughly 7 to 12 cycles. MiXCR, applied by TCRdb to the 5' RACE reads, yields one record per CDR3 protein. Of about 780,000 distinct CDR3 sequences in the sample, about 46% are singletons; the top ten hold 15% to 20%. The CDR3 extends over 16 amino acids. In germline, CDR1 is SGHDT, CDR2 YYEEEE. Unmatched junction bases numbered 9, after V lost 6 bases and J lost 0 bases. For this clonotype: Its cognate antigen is unknown.

This sequence originates from a man older than 75 in good health. Material for sequencing was blood. The V gene is TRBV5-6, the J gene TRBJ2-1, with TRBD2 matching 7 bases. CDR3 in DNA: TGTGCCAGCAAACTAGCGCGCCGGATCTCCTACAATGAGCAGTTCTTC. Residues: CASKLARRISYNEQFF.